The table lists the clone carrying this T cell receptor (beta chain) with a few counts. One entry per CDR3 protein, called by TCRdb with MiXCR from the 5' RACE reads. The sample carries 550,000 to 700,000 distinct CDR3 sequences, 15% to 20% recorded once. This entry is derived from a study of T-cell memory formation after mild COVID-19. Germline CDR1 SGHTA, CDR2 FQGTGA. The trim removed 5 bases at V and 3 bases at J, leaving 5 bases unmatched. The CDR3 has 16 amino acids. Sequencing was done on a sample of PBMCs or a T cell subset sorted from them (not recorded which). The TCR comes from an adult woman who had mild COVID-19 (a few samples of this study predate the infection). Cell type and time point are not known. The chain links TRBV7-3 to TRBJ2-5; 14 bases align to TRBD2. CDR3 sequence: CASSPSGLAGEETQYF. Here the CDR3 DNA reads TGTGCCAGCAGCCCCTCGGGACTAGCGGGAGAAGAGACCCAGTACTTC.